The rows below give T cell receptor beta chains drawn from one sample of a study of T cell changes during pregnancy in multiple sclerosis. Using immunoSEQ multiplex PCR, the repertoire was profiled, and TCRdb retains in-frame clones only, with some absent. The sample contains around 31,000 clones, around 90% of which appear only once. The specimen was CD4+ T cells from peripheral blood mononuclear cells, collected in the first trimester of pregnancy. The source is a female donor with multiple sclerosis, enrolled in a pregnancy study. CDR3s include the opening cysteine and the closing phenylalanine or tryptophan. The order of the fields is V gene, clone size, D gene, J gene, CDR3 protein, CDR3 DNA. The D gene is left open where the match is weak. Clone size is given for some rows only: seen once, a few or many times, or a class if the clone is expanded.

>TRBV7-2|.|.|TRBJ2-1
CASSLEARGTDEQFF
TGTGCCAGCAGCTTAGAAGCGCGGGGAACGGATGAGCAGTTCTTC
>TRBV2|once|TRBD2|TRBJ2-7
CASSWGGTLSEQYF
TGTGCCAGCAGTTGGGGGGGGACTTTATCCGAGCAGTACTTC
>TRBV9|once|TRBD1|TRBJ2-5
CASSFRTGGLGETQYF
TGTGCCAGCAGCTTCCGGACAGGGGGCCTCGGAGAGACCCAGTACTTC
>TRBV4-3|.|.|TRBJ1-1
CASSRAYGVVTRTEAFF
TGCGCCAGCAGCCGAGCATACGGAGTTGTTACGCGCACTGAAGCTTTCTTT
>TRBV10-3|.|TRBD1|TRBJ1-2
CAISDLAGGTGGSGTF
TGTGCCATCAGTGACCTCGCTGGGGGGACAGGGGGTAGCGGAACCTTC
>TRBV7-9|once|TRBD1|TRBJ2-7
CATMIGTGAEQYF
TGTGCCACCATGATCGGGACAGGGGCCGAGCAGTACTTC
>TRBV7-6|.|TRBD1|TRBJ1-1
CASSLRTGNTEAFF
TGTGCCAGCAGCTTAAGGACAGGGAACACTGAAGCTTTCTTT
>TRBV5-6|.|TRBD2|TRBJ2-7
CASSWASGGAYEQYF
TGTGCCAGCAGCTGGGCTAGCGGGGGGGCCTACGAGCAGTACTTC
>TRBV11-2|.|TRBD2|TRBJ2-3
CATYPTSGGTDTQYF
TGTGCCACCTACCCAACTAGCGGGGGTACAGATACGCAGTATTTT
>TRBV11-2|.|.|TRBJ2-2
CASSENKGHAGELFF
TGTGCCAGCAGCGAAAATAAAGGACATGCCGGGGAGCTGTTTTTT
>TRBV6-6|.|.|TRBJ1-5
CASSLLDSSNQPQHF
TGTGCCAGCAGTCTACTCGACAGCAGCAATCAGCCCCAGCATTTT
>TRBV19|.|.|TRBJ1-2
CASTLRGGSWDYGYTF
TGTGCCAGTACTCTAAGGGGGGGGTCCTGGGACTATGGCTACACCTTC
>TRBV6-6|.|TRBD1|TRBJ1-4
CASSPTGQGEKLFF
TGTGCCAGCAGCCCGACAGGGCAGGGTGAAAAACTGTTTTTT
>TRBV9|.|.|TRBJ2-1
CASSVVEGGQFF
TGTGCCAGCAGCGTAGTGGAGGGTGGGCAGTTCTTC
>TRBV4-3|.|.|TRBJ1-5
CASRDFFYSNQPQHF
TGCGCCAGCAGGGACTTTTTTTATAGCAATCAGCCCCAGCATTTT
>TRBV6-1|.|.|TRBJ1-2
CASSERGNYGYTF
TGTGCCAGCAGTGAAAGGGGAAACTATGGCTACACCTTC
>TRBV2|.|TRBD2|TRBJ2-1
CASRRSGLAGGLGNEQFF
TGTGCCAGCAGGCGATCGGGACTAGCGGGGGGGCTCGGCAATGAGCAGTTCTTC
>TRBV5-1|once|.|TRBJ2-2
CASSLRRNTGELFF
TGCGCCAGCAGCTTACGGAGGAACACCGGGGAGCTGTTTTTT
>TRBV19|.|.|TRBJ1-5
CASTKKPGKGYQPQHF
TGTGCCAGTACCAAAAAGCCGGGGAAGGGCTATCAGCCCCAGCATTTT
>TRBV4-1|.|.|TRBJ2-7
CASSQDAEGPTYEQYF
TGCGCCAGCAGCCAAGATGCGGAGGGGCCTACCTACGAGCAGTACTTC
>TRBV18|.|.|TRBJ2-3
CASSPEPIADTQYF
TGTGCCAGCTCACCGGAGCCCATCGCAGATACGCAGTATTTT
>TRBV7-2|.|.|TRBJ1-5
CASSWGQGAMGNQPQHF
TGTGCCAGCAGCTGGGGACAAGGGGCTATGGGCAATCAGCCCCAGCATTTT
>TRBV7-9|.|.|TRBJ2-1
CASSLVPQVNEQFF
TGTGCCAGCAGCTTAGTACCCCAGGTCAATGAGCAGTTCTTC
>TRBV9|.|.|TRBJ1-1
CASGGVNTEAFF
TGTGCCAGCGGGGGCGTGAACACTGAAGCTTTCTTT
>TRBV11-2|.|TRBD1|TRBJ2-7
CASSPGQGILGYEQYF
TGTGCCAGCAGCCCGGGACAGGGAATTTTGGGTTACGAGCAGTACTTC
>TRBV15|.|.|TRBJ1-2
CATSRDGTLSYGYTF
TGTGCCACCAGCAGAGATGGGACACTTTCTTATGGCTACACCTTC
>TRBV25-1|.|.|TRBJ1-3
CASSSLGQNGWNTIYF
TGTGCCAGCAGTTCGCTAGGACAGAACGGTTGGAACACCATATATTTT
>TRBV5-6|.|.|TRBJ2-7
CASSFGVWRIYEQYF
TGTGCCAGCAGCTTCGGAGTCTGGCGGATCTACGAGCAGTACTTC
>TRBV5-4|.|TRBD2|TRBJ2-3
CASSAGTSANADTQYF
TGTGCCAGCAGCGCCGGGACTAGTGCCAACGCAGATACGCAGTATTTT
>TRBV13|.|TRBD1|TRBJ1-1
CASSYYRGGTEAFF
TGTGCCAGCAGCTACTACAGGGGCGGCACTGAAGCTTTCTTT
>TRBV5-4|.|.|TRBJ1-1
CASSLAGTLNTEAFF
TGTGCCAGCAGCTTGGCCGGAACACTAAACACTGAAGCTTTCTTT
>TRBV7-2|.|.|TRBJ2-7
CASSLANLISGTFPYEQYF
TGCGCCAGCAGCTTAGCGAACCTGATTTCCGGGACATTCCCCTACGAGCAGTACTTC
>TRBV6-1|.|.|TRBJ2-7
CASSERRSYEQYF
TGTGCCAGCAGTGAACGTCGCAGCTACGAGCAGTACTTC
>TRBV28|.|.|TRBJ2-4
CASSTGWAKNIQYF
TGTGCCAGCAGCACGGGGTGGGCCAAAAACATTCAGTACTTC
>TRBV18|.|TRBD1|TRBJ2-7
CASSPRRDRGLYEQYF
TGTGCCAGCTCACCCCGACGGGACAGGGGGTTATACGAGCAGTACTTC
>TRBV7-9|.|.|TRBJ2-7
CASSFDGSLRSYEQYF
TGTGCCAGCAGCTTTGACGGGTCCTTAAGGTCCTACGAGCAGTACTTC
>TRBV5-4|.|TRBD1|TRBJ2-7
CASSGDSDEQYF
TGTGCCAGCAGCGGGGACAGTGACGAGCAGTACTTC
>TRBV5-1|.|TRBD2|TRBJ2-5
CASSLGIAGAQETQYF
TGCGCCAGCAGCTTGGGGATAGCGGGGGCTCAAGAGACCCAGTACTTC
>TRBV9|.|TRBD1|TRBJ2-2
CASSPGANRGRTGELFF
TGTGCCAGCAGCCCCGGGGCCAACAGGGGGAGGACCGGGGAGCTGTTTTTT
>TRBV7-8|.|.|TRBJ1-5
CASSFSGGDQPQHF
TGTGCCAGCAGCTTTTCAGGAGGAGATCAGCCCCAGCATTTT
>TRBV4-1|once|.|TRBJ1-6
CASSQGRWSPLHF
TGCGCCAGCAGCCAAGGGAGGTGGTCACCCCTCCACTTT